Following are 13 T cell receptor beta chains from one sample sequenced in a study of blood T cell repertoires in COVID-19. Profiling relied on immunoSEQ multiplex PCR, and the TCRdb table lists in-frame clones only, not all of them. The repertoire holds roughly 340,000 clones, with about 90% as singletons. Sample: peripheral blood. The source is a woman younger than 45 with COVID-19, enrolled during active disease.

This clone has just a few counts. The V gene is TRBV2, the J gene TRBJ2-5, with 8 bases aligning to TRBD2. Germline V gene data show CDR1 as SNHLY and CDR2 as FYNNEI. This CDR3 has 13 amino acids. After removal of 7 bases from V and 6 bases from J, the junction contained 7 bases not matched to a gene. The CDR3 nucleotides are TGTGCCAGCACCGACGCGGGAGGAAAGACCCAGTACTTC. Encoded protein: CASTDAGGKTQYF. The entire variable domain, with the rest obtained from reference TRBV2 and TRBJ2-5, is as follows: EPEVTQTPSHQVTQMGQEVILRCVPISNHLYFYWYRQILGQKVEFLVSFYNNEISEKSEIFDDQFSVERPDGSNFTLKIRSTKLEDSAMYFCASTDAGGKTQYFGPGTRLLVL.

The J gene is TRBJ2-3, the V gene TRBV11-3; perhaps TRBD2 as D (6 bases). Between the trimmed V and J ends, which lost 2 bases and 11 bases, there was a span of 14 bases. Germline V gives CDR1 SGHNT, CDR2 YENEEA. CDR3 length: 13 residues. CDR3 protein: CASSLRGLEGQYF. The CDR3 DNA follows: TGTGCCAGCAGCTTAAGGGGACTTGAGGGGCAGTATTTT. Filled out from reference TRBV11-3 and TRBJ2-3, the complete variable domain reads EAGVVQSPRYKIIEKKQPVAFWCNPISGHNTLYWYLQNLGQGPELLIRYENEEAVDDSQLPKDRFSAERLKGVDSTLKIQPAELGDSAVYLCASSLRGLEGQYFGPGTRLTVL.

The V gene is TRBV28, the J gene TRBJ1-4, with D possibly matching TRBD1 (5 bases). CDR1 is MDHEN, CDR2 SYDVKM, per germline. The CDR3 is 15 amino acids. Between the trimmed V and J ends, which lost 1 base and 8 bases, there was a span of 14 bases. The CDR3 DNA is TGTGCCAGCAGTTTATTCGGGGGTTCAAGGGAAAAACTGTTTTTT. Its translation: CASSLFGGSREKLFF.

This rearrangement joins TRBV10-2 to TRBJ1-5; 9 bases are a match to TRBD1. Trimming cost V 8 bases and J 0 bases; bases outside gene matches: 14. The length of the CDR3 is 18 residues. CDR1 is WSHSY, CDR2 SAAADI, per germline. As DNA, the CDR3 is TGCGCCAGCTCGGAGGTCCGGGACAGGGAGATTAGCAATCAGCCCCAGCATTTT. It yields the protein CASSEVRDREISNQPQHF.

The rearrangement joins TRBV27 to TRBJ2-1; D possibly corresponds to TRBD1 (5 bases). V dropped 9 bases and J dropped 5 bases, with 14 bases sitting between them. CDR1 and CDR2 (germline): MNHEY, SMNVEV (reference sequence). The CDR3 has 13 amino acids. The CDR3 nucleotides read TGTGCCAGTCGCACAGGCCGACACAATGAGCAGTTCTTC. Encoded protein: CASRTGRHNEQFF.

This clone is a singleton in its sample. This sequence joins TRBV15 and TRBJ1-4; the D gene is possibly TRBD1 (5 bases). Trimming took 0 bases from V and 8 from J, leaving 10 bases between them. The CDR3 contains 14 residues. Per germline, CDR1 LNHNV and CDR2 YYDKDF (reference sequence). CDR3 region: CATSRDRVGEKLFF. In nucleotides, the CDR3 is TGTGCCACCAGCAGAGACAGGGTGGGCGAAAAACTGTTTTTT. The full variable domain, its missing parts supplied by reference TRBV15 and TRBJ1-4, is DAMVIQNPRYQVTQFGKPVTLSCSQTLNHNVMYWYQQKSSQAPKLLFHYYDKDFNNEADTPDNFQSRRPNTSFCFLDIRSPGLGDTAMYLCATSRDRVGEKLFFGSGTQLSVL.

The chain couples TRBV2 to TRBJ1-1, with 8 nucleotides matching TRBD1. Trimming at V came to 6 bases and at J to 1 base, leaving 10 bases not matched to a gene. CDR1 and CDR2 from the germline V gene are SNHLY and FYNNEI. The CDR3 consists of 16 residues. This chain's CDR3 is CASRRDRDRWNTEAFF. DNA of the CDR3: TGTGCCAGCAGGAGGGACCGGGACAGGTGGAACACTGAAGCTTTCTTT.

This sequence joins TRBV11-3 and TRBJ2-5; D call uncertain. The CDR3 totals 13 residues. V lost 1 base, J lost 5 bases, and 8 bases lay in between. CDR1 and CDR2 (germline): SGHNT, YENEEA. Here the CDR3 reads CASSLAVWETQYF. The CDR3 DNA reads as TGTGCCAGCAGCTTAGCAGTTTGGGAGACCCAGTACTTC.

In nucleotides, the CDR3 is TGTGCCATCAGTGGCGGGGGGGGAGACGAGCAGTACTTC. It translates to CAISGGGGDEQYF. The J gene is TRBJ2-7, the V gene TRBV10-3; 9 bases are shared with TRBD2. Germline CDR1 reads ENHRY; CDR2 reads SYGVKD. Trimming removed 4 bases from V and 5 bases from J; junction bases left unmatched: 3. CDR3 length: 13 amino acids.

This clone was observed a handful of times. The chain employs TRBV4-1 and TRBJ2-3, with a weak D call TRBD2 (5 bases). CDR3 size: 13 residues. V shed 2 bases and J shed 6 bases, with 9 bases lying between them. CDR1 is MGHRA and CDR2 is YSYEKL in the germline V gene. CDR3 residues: CASSQRREDTQYF. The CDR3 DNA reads TGCGCCAGCAGCCAACGTAGGGAGGATACGCAGTATTTT.

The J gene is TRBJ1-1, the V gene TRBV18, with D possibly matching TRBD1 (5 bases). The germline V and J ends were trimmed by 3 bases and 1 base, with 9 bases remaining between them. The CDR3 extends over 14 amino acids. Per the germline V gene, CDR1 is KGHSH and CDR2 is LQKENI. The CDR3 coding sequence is TGTGCCAGCTCACCTCAGGGAGGGAACACTGAAGCTTTCTTT. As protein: CASSPQGGNTEAFF.

CDR3 region: CASSEDGEDTQYF. The CDR3 bases are TGTGCCAGCAGTGAAGACGGGGAAGATACGCAGTATTTT. The V and J genes are TRBV2 and TRBJ2-3, with D possibly matching TRBD2 (5 bases). The CDR3 is 13 residues long. CDR1 is SNHLY and CDR2 is FYNNEI in the germline V gene. The V end lost 1 base, the J end lost 5 bases, and 7 bases lay between the germline ends.

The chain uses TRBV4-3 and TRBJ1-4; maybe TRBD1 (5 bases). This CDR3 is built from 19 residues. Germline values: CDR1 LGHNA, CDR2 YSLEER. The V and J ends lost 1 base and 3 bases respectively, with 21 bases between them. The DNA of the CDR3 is TGCGCCAGCAGCCAAGGTCACGGGCAGGGAATAATTTCTAATGAAAAACTGTTTTTT. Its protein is CASSQGHGQGIISNEKLFF.